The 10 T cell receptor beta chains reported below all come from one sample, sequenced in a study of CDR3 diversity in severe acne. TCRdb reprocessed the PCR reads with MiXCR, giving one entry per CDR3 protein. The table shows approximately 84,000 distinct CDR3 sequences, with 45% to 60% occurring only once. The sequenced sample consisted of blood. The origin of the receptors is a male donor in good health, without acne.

The CDR3 reads CASSLGQPSVTQYF. The CDR3 region has the DNA TGTGCCAGCAGTTTGGGACAGCCAAGCGTTACGCAGTATTTT. The chain carries TRBV27 and TRBJ2-3, with TRBD1 matching over 7 bases. Trimming at V came to 3 bases and at J to 8 bases, leaving 8 bases not matched to a gene. Looked up from germline, CDR1 is MNHEY and CDR2 is SMNVEV (reference sequence). This CDR3 contains 14 residues.

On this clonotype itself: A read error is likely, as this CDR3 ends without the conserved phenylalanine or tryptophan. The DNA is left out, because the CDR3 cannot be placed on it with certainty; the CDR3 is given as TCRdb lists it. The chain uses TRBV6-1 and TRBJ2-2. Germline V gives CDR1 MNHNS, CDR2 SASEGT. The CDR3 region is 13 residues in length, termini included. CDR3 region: CASSEARGGELLL.

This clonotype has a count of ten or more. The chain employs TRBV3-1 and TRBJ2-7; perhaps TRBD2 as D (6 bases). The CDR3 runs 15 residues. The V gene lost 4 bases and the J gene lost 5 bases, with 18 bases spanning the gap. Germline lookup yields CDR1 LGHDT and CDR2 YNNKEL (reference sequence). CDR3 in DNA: TGTGCCAGCAGCCCAATCTGGGACTCGCGCAACGAGCAGTACTTC. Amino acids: CASSPIWDSRNEQYF.

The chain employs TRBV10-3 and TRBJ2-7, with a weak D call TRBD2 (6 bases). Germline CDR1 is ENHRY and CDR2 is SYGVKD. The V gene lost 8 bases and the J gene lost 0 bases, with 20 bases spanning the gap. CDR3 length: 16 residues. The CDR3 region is CAIGEVTEGSSYEQYF. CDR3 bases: TGTGCCATCGGGGAGGTTACAGAGGGAAGCTCCTACGAGCAGTACTTC.

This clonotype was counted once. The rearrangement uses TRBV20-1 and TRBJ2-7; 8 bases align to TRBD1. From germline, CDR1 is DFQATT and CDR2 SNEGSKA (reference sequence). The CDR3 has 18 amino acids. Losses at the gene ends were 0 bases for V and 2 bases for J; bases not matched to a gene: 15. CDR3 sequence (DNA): TGCAGTGCTAGAGATCTTCTTTCGAGCGACAGGGGCCCCTACGAGCAGTACTTC. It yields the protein CSARDLLSSDRGPYEQYF.

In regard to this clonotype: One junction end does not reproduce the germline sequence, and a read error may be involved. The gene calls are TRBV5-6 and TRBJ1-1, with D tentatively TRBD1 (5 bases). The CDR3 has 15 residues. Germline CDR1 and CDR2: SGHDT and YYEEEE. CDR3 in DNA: TGCGCCAGCAGCATGAGACTCGGACAGAACACTGAAGCTTTCTTT. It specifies CASSMRLGQNTEAFF.

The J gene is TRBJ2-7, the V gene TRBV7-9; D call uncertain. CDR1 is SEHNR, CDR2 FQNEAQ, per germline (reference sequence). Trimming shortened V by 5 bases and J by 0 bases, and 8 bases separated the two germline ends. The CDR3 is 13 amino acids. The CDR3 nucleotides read TGTGCCAGCAGCCCCATTATCTCCTACGAGCAGTACTTC. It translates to CASSPIISYEQYF.

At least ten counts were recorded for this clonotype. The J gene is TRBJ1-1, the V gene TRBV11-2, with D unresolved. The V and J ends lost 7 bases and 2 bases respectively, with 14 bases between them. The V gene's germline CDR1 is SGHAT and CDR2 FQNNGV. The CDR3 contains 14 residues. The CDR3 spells CASTAPLGNTEAFF. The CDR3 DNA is TGTGCCAGCACCGCCCCCCTCGGTAACACTGAAGCTTTCTTT.

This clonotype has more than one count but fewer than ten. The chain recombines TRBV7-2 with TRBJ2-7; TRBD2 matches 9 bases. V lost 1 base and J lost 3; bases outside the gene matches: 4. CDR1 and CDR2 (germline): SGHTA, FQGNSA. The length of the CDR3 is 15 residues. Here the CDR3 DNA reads TGTGCCAGCAGCTTAGGTAGCGGGGGAGTCTACGAGCAGTACTTC. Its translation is CASSLGSGGVYEQYF.

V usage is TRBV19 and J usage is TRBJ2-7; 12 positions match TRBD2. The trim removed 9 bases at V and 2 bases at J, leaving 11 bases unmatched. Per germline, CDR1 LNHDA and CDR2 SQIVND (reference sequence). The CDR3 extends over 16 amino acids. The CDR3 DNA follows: TGTGCCAGCCAACAACTAGCGGGGGGTGTTACCTACGAGCAGTACTTC. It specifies CASQQLAGGVTYEQYF.